This TCR beta chain was found in a study of Ad26.COV2.S vaccination and SARS-CoV-2 variants. Broader study findings: After vaccination, reports described spike-specific CD8+ and CD4+ T cell responses as showing substantial breadth. People given the vaccine had a wider spike-specific TCR breadth than placebo recipients did.

Sequenced by immunoSEQ multiplex PCR; TCRdb stores in-frame clones only, minus some. The sample holds more than 350,000 clones; 90% are singletons and the top ten take 10% to 15%. Documented treatment: around 19 received Ad26.COV2.S at low or high dose, single or two shots; 5 received placebo; per-sample allocation not given. Sampling was done on day 63 after the first vaccine or placebo injection. About this clone itself: Its antigen remains unidentified.

CDR1 is MDHEN, CDR2 SYDVKM, per germline. The V end was cut by 3 bases, the J end by 6 bases, with 20 bases between. The CDR3 runs 17 residues. The source of this sequence is a person between 18 and 65 years old who received the Ad26.COV2.S COVID-19 vaccine or a placebo. Source: peripheral blood, taken in a trial of Ad26.COV2.S vaccine versus placebo. This sequence joins TRBV28 and TRBJ2-2, with a tentative D call TRBD2 (6 bases). In DNA, the CDR3 is TGTGCCAGCAGTTTGGAGGGACGGTTTCGGAAGGCCGGGGAGCTGTTTTTT. Its protein is CASSLEGRFRKAGELFF.